This T cell receptor beta chain is from a study of CD8 T cells in ankylosing spondylitis. This CDR3 spans 15 amino acids. V lost 4 bases and J 3 bases, leaving 17 bases between the germline ends. CDR1 SGHRS and CDR2 YFSETQ come from the germline V gene. This clonotype was detected ten times or more. Its antigen remains unknown. Each TCR beta library was made by quantitative 5'-RACE that incorporated molecular barcodes. One entry per CDR3 protein results from TCRdb running MiXCR on the 5' RACE reads. The table has around 490,000 distinct CDR3 sequences, about 5% seen once. Whole-study results and caveats: The study identified a TCR beta motif of roughly eight highly homologous variants that appeared characteristic of ankylosing spondylitis blood. Earlier studies detected some motif variants in reactive arthritis synovial fluid and blood. Significant enrichment of disease-linked clones was reported in matched ankylosing spondylitis synovial fluid.

This TCR was sampled from a male donor with ankylosing spondylitis. Material for sequencing was blood, either unsorted or a sorted T cell fraction (not recorded which). The V and J genes are TRBV5-1 and TRBJ2-7; TRBD2 is a possible D gene (5 bases). Here the CDR3 reads CASSRGSGPYYEQYF. The CDR3 region has the DNA TGCGCCAGCAGCCGGGGTTCAGGCCCGTACTACGAGCAGTACTTC.